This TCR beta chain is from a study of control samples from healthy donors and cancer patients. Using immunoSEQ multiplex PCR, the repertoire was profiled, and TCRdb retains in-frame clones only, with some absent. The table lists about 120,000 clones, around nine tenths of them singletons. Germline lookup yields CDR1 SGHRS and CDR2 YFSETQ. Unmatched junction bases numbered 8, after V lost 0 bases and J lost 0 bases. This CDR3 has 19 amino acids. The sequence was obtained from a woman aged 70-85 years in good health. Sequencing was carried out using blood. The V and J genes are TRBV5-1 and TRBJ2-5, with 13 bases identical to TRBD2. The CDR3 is CASSLVPPLAGGYQETQYF. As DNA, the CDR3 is TGCGCCAGCAGCTTGGTTCCTCCACTAGCGGGGGGGTACCAAGAGACCCAGTACTTC. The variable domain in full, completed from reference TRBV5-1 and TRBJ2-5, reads KAGVTQTPRYLIKTRGQQVTLSCSPISGHRSVSWYQQTPGQGLQFLFEYFSETQRNKGNFPGRFSGRQFSNSRSEMNVSTLELGDSALYLCASSLVPPLAGGYQETQYFGPGTRLLVL.